The clone carrying this TCR beta chain has only a few counts. Antigen specificity is unknown. Sequence data for DNA of cultured CD4+ T cells were generated by the Oncomine TCR Beta short-read assay. TCRdb re-called the PCR reads with MiXCR, one entry per CDR3 protein. Of about 18,000 distinct CDR3 sequences in the sample, roughly 77% were seen once. As for treatment: roughly nine-day PBMC culture with coronavirus spike peptide pools or control peptides (ViraFEST assay). By negative selection, CD4+ T cells were isolated once culture had run for over nine days. Trimming cost V 3 bases and J 0 bases, with 6 bases left between them. The germline V gene has CDR1 LNHNV and CDR2 YYDKDF (reference sequence). The length of the CDR3 is 14 residues. This sample was included in a study of vaccination and CD4 T cells after COVID-19.

The rearrangement joins TRBV15 to TRBJ1-3, with unresolved D. The clonotype comes from a human donor who had recovered from COVID-19. Input material: CD4+ T cells from blood, cultured in vitro. This chain's CDR3 is CATSSDTSGNTIYF. The CDR3 bases are TGTGCCACCAGCAGTGACACCTCTGGAAACACCATATATTTT.